Presented here are 30 T cell receptor beta chains from one specimen sequenced in a study of T-cell memory formation after mild COVID-19. TCRdb re-analysed the 5' RACE reads in MiXCR, keeping a single row per CDR3 protein. The repertoire consists of roughly 120,000 distinct CDR3 sequences, with approximately 15% occurring once and the leading ten covering roughly 14%. The sample was PBMCs or a T cell subset sorted from them (not recorded which). The receptors originated from an adult woman who had mild COVID-19 (a few samples of this study predate the infection). Cell type and time point are not known.

V usage is TRBV7-8 and J usage is TRBJ2-6; possibly TRBD2 for D (6 bases). Germline V gene data show CDR1 as SGHVS and CDR2 as FQNEAQ. With 8 bases removed from V and 4 bases from J, the gap between germline ends came to 18 bases. The CDR3 is 16 residues long. In DNA, the CDR3 is TGTGCCAGCCCAACCAGCGGGCCCCCCGGGGCCAACGTCCTGACTTTC. Translating gives CASPTSGPPGANVLTF.

This clonotype was observed once. This chain joins TRBV27 and TRBJ1-5; the D is unclear. Per germline, CDR1 MNHEY and CDR2 SMNVEV (reference sequence). Deletions cut 5 bases from V and 0 bases from J, with 17 bases between. This CDR3 has 17 residues. CDR3 protein: CASSPLRHVYSNQPQHF. Here the CDR3 DNA reads TGTGCCAGCAGTCCTCTCCGACATGTGTATAGCAATCAGCCCCAGCATTTT.

The V call is TRBV12-3 or TRBV12-4, the J call TRBJ2-1, with a possible D match to TRBD2 (6 bases). Trimming took off 3 bases at V and 16 bases at J, with 13 bases between the two ends. There are 11 residues in the CDR3. The CDR3 DNA is TGTGCCAGCAGTTTGGGGGACTCTTCTTTCTTC. Protein product: CASSLGDSSFF.

This clonotype turned up a few times. The chain recombines TRBV2 with TRBJ2-3; D not resolved. V lost 8 bases, J lost 2 bases, and 14 bases lay in between. The length of the CDR3 is 14 residues. Germline V CDR1 and CDR2: SNHLY, FYNNEI. The CDR3 loop is CASYTAQATDTQYF. The CDR3 bases are TGTGCCAGCTACACTGCGCAGGCCACAGATACGCAGTATTTT.

In its sample, this clonotype was seen many times. The rearrangement uses TRBV7-9 and TRBJ1-1; D remains unclear. This CDR3 comprises 13 residues. The germline V gene encodes CDR1 SEHNR and CDR2 FQNEAQ (reference sequence). V dropped 0 bases and J dropped 1 base, with 3 bases sitting between them. CDR3 nucleotide sequence: TGTGCCAGCAGCTTAGCGTGGAACACTGAAGCTTTCTTT. Encoded protein: CASSLAWNTEAFF.

The gene calls are TRBV11-2 and TRBJ1-2, with D tentatively TRBD1 (5 bases). In germline, CDR1 is SGHAT, CDR2 FQNNGV. The CDR3 has 15 residues. Trimming cost V 3 bases and J 1 base, with 12 bases left between them. The CDR3 DNA follows: TGTGCCAGCAGCTTTCGGGCAGGGCTTAACTATGGCTACACCTTC. Encoded protein: CASSFRAGLNYGYTF.

The CDR3 coding sequence is TGTGCCAGCAGGACGGGACTAGCGGGAGGCACAGATACGCAGTATTTT. Translated: CASRTGLAGGTDTQYF. J is TRBJ2-3 and V is TRBV12-3 or TRBV12-4; TRBD2 matches at 14 bases. The CDR3 has 16 residues. Germline trimming cut 6 bases from V and 1 base from J; bases unmatched to any gene: 3.

The V gene is TRBV5-4, the J gene TRBJ2-3; D remains unclear. The V gene's germline CDR1 is SGHNT and CDR2 YYREEE (reference sequence). The CDR3 is 11 amino acids. Trimming took 4 bases from V and 10 from J, leaving 10 bases between them. In DNA form, the CDR3 reads TGTGCCAGCAGCAGTTTCCGGGCGCAGTATTTT. Translating it yields CASSSFRAQYF. The full variable domain, with the rest looked up from reference TRBV5-4 and TRBJ2-3, is ETGVTQSPTHLIKTRGQQVTLRCSSQSGHNTVSWYQQALGQGPQFIFQYYREEENGRGNFPPRFSGLQFPNYSSELNVNALELDDSALYLCASSSFRAQYFGPGTRLTVL.

The chain joins TRBV18 to TRBJ1-1; TRBD1 might be the D (6 bases). Trimming shortened V by 2 bases and J by 1 base, and 17 bases separated the two germline ends. The V gene's germline CDR1 is KGHSH and CDR2 LQKENI. CDR3 length: 17 amino acids. CDR3 region: CASSPYPLGGANTEAFF. In DNA form, the CDR3 reads TGTGCCAGCTCACCATACCCCCTGGGGGGGGCGAACACTGAAGCTTTCTTT.

This clonotype has more than one count but fewer than ten. The rearrangement links TRBV7-2 to TRBJ2-1; possibly TRBD2 for D (6 bases). The germline V gene has CDR1 SGHTA and CDR2 FQGNSA. This CDR3 has 17 residues. Trimming shortened V by 5 bases and J by 3 bases, and 20 bases separated the two germline ends. In DNA form, the CDR3 reads TGTGCCAGCAGCCCCTCCCCCTCTAGCGAACACTACAATGAGCAGTTCTTC. Translated, it gives CASSPSPSSEHYNEQFF.

This clonotype was detected only a few times. This chain joins TRBV9 and TRBJ2-7; maybe TRBD2 (8 bases). Germline V CDR1 and CDR2: SGDLS, YYNGEE. The CDR3 covers 15 residues. V was clipped by 0 bases and J by 4 bases, with 14 bases between them. In nucleotides, the CDR3 is TGTGCCAGCAGCGTAGCGGGGGGGACAGATTACGAGCAGTACTTC. This encodes CASSVAGGTDYEQYF.

The chain carries TRBV6-1 and TRBJ1-5; TRBD1 is a possible D gene (5 bases). Trimming took off 0 bases at V and 7 bases at J, with 7 bases between the two ends. The germline CDR1 and CDR2 sequences are MNHNS and SASEGT. There are 13 residues in the CDR3. CDR3 sequence (DNA): TGTGCCAGCAGTGAAGCCAGGGTACAGCCCCAGCATTTT. Translation gives CASSEARVQPQHF.

A few counts support this clonotype. The gene calls are TRBV19 and TRBJ2-3; unclear D gene. The V and J ends lost 3 bases and 4 bases respectively, with 8 bases between them. This CDR3 spans 13 amino acids. The germline CDR1 and CDR2 sequences are LNHDA and SQIVND (reference sequence). The CDR3 DNA reads as TGTGCCAGTAGTATCAGGCCCGCAGATACGCAGTATTTT. Translation: CASSIRPADTQYF.

The sample holds a few counts of this clonotype. In nucleotides, the CDR3 is TGTGCCAGCAGCTTACAGAGGACCGGGGAGCTGTTTTTT. Translating it yields CASSLQRTGELFF. The J gene is TRBJ2-2, the V gene TRBV7-6; D gene unclear. Per the germline V gene, CDR1 is SGHVS and CDR2 is FNYEAQ. CDR3 length: 13 amino acids. Trimming removed 2 bases at V and 5 bases at J, with 6 bases between.

V usage is TRBV18 and J usage is TRBJ2-7, with 8 positions matching TRBD1. The CDR3 is 14 residues long. Germline V gene lookup returns CDR1 KGHSH and CDR2 LQKENI. V lost 3 bases to trimming and J lost 5 bases; unmatched junction nucleotides: 6. The CDR3 bases are TGTGCCAGCTCACCTTTCAGGGGGCGCAACGAGCAGTACTTC. Encoded protein: CASSPFRGRNEQYF.

This clonotype was counted between two and nine times. This rearrangement joins TRBV7-2 to TRBJ2-1, with 12 nucleotides matching TRBD2. This CDR3 region has 17 residues. Germline assignment: CDR1 SGHTA and CDR2 FQGNSA. V shed 5 bases, J shed 4 bases, and the junction held 9 bases outside the gene matches. The CDR3 loop is CASSPTWTSGVYNEQFF. The CDR3 DNA is TGTGCCAGCAGCCCAACCTGGACTAGCGGGGTATACAATGAGCAGTTCTTC.

This clonotype was observed a handful of times. V gene TRBV6-4 combines with J gene TRBJ2-3; 7 positions match TRBD2. Germline loops: CDR1 MRHNA, CDR2 SNTAGT. V shed 2 bases and J 5 bases; nucleotides not matched to a gene: 7. There are 15 residues in the CDR3. CDR3 residues: CASSDGREYGDTQYF. CDR3 nucleotides: TGTGCCAGCAGTGACGGGCGGGAGTATGGAGATACGCAGTATTTT.

The rearrangement uses TRBV6-2 or TRBV6-3 and TRBJ2-3; 8 bases match TRBD1. Germline CDR1 reads MNHEY; CDR2 reads SVGEGT. Trimming at V came to 2 bases and at J to 4 bases, leaving 2 bases not matched to a gene. The CDR3 contains 14 residues. This CDR3 reads CASSYGQGADTQYF. CDR3 nucleotides: TGTGCCAGCAGTTACGGACAGGGTGCAGATACGCAGTATTTT.

The chain recombines TRBV12-3 or TRBV12-4 with TRBJ2-7; no definite D call. This CDR3 region has 14 residues. V lost 7 bases and J lost 0, with 13 bases in between. CDR3 coding DNA: TGTGCCAGCACCCCAGGACCAAGCTCCTACGAGCAGTACTTC. It translates to CASTPGPSSYEQYF.

The chain recombines TRBV25-1 with TRBJ2-5; tentative D call: TRBD1 (7 bases). This CDR3 spans 14 amino acids. Trimming left V 5 bases short and J 5 bases short, with 15 bases between. CDR1 MGHDK and CDR2 SYGVNS come from the germline V gene. The chain's CDR3 is CASSRQGGLETQYF. The CDR3 DNA follows: TGTGCCAGCAGTAGGCAGGGGGGATTGGAGACCCAGTACTTC.

This clonotype came up a few times. The chain combines TRBV15 with TRBJ2-7; tentatively, D is TRBD1 or TRBD2 (5 bases each). Germline CDR1 and CDR2: LNHNV and YYDKDF (reference sequence). This CDR3 is 15 amino acids long. V lost 1 base to trimming and J lost 4 bases, with 14 bases between them. The CDR3 DNA is TGTGCCACCAGCAGAGGTTCCGGGACGGAGTACGAGCAGTACTTC. This encodes CATSRGSGTEYEQYF.

This CDR3 is CASTTIRGREQYF. The DNA for the CDR3 is TGTGCCAGCACCACAATTCGGGGGAGGGAGCAGTACTTC. V and J are TRBV6-5 and TRBJ2-7; tentatively, D is TRBD2 (6 bases). The V gene's germline CDR1 is MNHEY and CDR2 SVGAGI. The CDR3 runs 13 residues. Trimming cost V 7 bases and J 7 bases, with 17 bases left between them.

This clonotype was seen only a few times. The chain employs TRBV6-1 and TRBJ2-2; 8 positions agree with TRBD1. This CDR3 is 14 amino acids long. Trimming removed 8 bases from V and 1 base from J; junction bases left unmatched: 3. The germline gives CDR1 MNHNS, CDR2 SASEGT. The CDR3 nucleotides are TGTGCCAGCGGCGGGACAGGGAACACCGGGGAGCTGTTTTTT. The encoded protein is CASGGTGNTGELFF.

This sequence joins TRBV28 and TRBJ2-3; D remains ambiguous. V lost 6 bases to trimming and J lost 5 bases, with 15 bases between them. CDR3 length: 14 residues. Per germline, CDR1 MDHEN and CDR2 SYDVKM. In DNA form, the CDR3 reads TGTGCCAGCAGCCCGGCCTCTATGAGAGATACGCAGTATTTT. Translating gives CASSPASMRDTQYF.

The rearrangement uses TRBV20-1 and TRBJ1-2; possibly TRBD1 for D (5 bases). V gave up 1 base and J gave up 4 bases, with 16 bases separating them. This CDR3 has 15 amino acids. The germline CDR1 and CDR2 sequences are DFQATT and SNEGSKA (reference sequence). In DNA form, the CDR3 reads TGCAGTGCTAGAGGCGGAAACCCAGGGAGCTATGGCTACACCTTC. Protein sequence: CSARGGNPGSYGYTF.

The rearrangement joins TRBV10-3 to TRBJ2-1; D remains unclear. The ends were cut back, 3 bases at V and 4 bases at J, with 13 bases in the middle. Germline CDR1 and CDR2: ENHRY and SYGVKD. The CDR3 is made up of 15 amino acids. The CDR3 spells CAISDPPQRYNEQFF. The CDR3 bases are TGTGCCATCAGTGACCCCCCGCAGAGATACAATGAGCAGTTCTTC.

The rearrangement uses TRBV12-3 or TRBV12-4 and TRBJ2-3; 7 nucleotides line up with TRBD2. The CDR3 covers 14 residues. The junction had 12 bases not matched to a gene; V was cut back by 6 bases and J by 9 bases. In DNA form, the CDR3 reads TGTGCCAGCAGGGTGGCTAGCGGAGCCCCCACGCAGTATTTT. It specifies CASRVASGAPTQYF.

The J gene is TRBJ1-5, the V gene TRBV19; D might be TRBD1 (5 bases). V dropped 7 bases and J dropped 4 bases, with 17 bases sitting between them. In germline, CDR1 is LNHDA, CDR2 SQIVND (reference sequence). The CDR3 totals 15 residues. The CDR3 here is CASNGGGPVNQPQHF. For the CDR3, the DNA is TGTGCCAGTAATGGGGGAGGTCCGGTTAATCAGCCCCAGCATTTT.

This clonotype was found a few times. The chain is built from TRBV20-1 and TRBJ2-1; 12 bases align to TRBD2. Germline assignment: CDR1 DFQATT and CDR2 SNEGSKA (reference sequence). The CDR3 length is 14 residues. V shed 4 bases and J 4 bases; nucleotides not matched to a gene: 2. CDR3 DNA: TGCAGTGCTACTAGCGGGGGGGCATACAATGAGCAGTTCTTC. Its translation is CSATSGGAYNEQFF.

The chain couples TRBV20-1 to TRBJ2-7; D gene ambiguous. Germline V gene sequence: CDR1 DFQATT, CDR2 SNEGSKA (reference sequence). This CDR3 is 14 amino acids long. V was trimmed by 0 bases and J by 5 bases, leaving 14 bases between them. This CDR3 is CSAREQAYPHEQYF. The CDR3 nucleotides read TGCAGTGCTAGAGAGCAGGCTTACCCCCACGAGCAGTACTTC.